One sample yielded the 7 T cell receptor beta chains listed below, sequenced in a study of T cells in Graves' hyperthyroidism and ophthalmopathy. Amplified TCR beta CDR3 regions came from RNA transcripts. Carried out on the TCR CDR3, a first-round RT-PCR used the HTBI primer set. TCRdb fed the multiplex PCR reads into MiXCR, producing one record per CDR3 protein. This table has roughly 350,000 distinct CDR3 sequences, roughly an eighth appearing once. The sequenced material came from blood. The receptors stem from a woman aged 35 to 49 with Graves' ophthalmopathy.

The sample holds many counts of this clonotype. The chain joins TRBV5-6 to TRBJ1-1, with D possibly TRBD1 on 5 matching bases. CDR1 and CDR2 (germline): SGHDT, YYEEEE. Trimming stripped 0 bases from V and 1 base from J, with 10 bases between. The CDR3 runs to 15 residues. The CDR3 reads CASSLEAGRNTEAFF. The CDR3 nucleotides are TGTGCCAGCAGCTTGGAAGCGGGGCGGAACACTGAAGCTTTCTTT.

Many counts were recorded for this clonotype. V and J are TRBV12-3 or TRBV12-4 and TRBJ2-4, with 9 bases fitting TRBD1. The CDR3 is 19 residues long. Unmatched junction bases numbered 16, after V lost 6 bases and J lost 1 base. CDR3 DNA sequence: TGTGCCAGCAGCCAGCGACAGGGGGTCAGTAGGGTGGCCAAAAACATTCAGTACTTC. Protein sequence: CASSQRQGVSRVAKNIQYF.

The chain couples TRBV4-1 to TRBJ2-1, with 14 positions matching TRBD2. The CDR3 extends over 16 amino acids. V shed 4 bases and J 5 bases; nucleotides not matched to a gene: 4. Germline V gives CDR1 MGHRA, CDR2 YSYEKL. The CDR3 loop reads CASSPTGLAGDNEQFF. The CDR3 DNA is TGCGCCAGCAGCCCCACGGGACTAGCGGGGGACAATGAGCAGTTCTTC.

This clonotype was seen ten or more times. The chain has TRBV11-3 and TRBJ1-1; TRBD1 agrees at 9 bases. The CDR3 contains 15 residues. With 4 bases clipped from V and 5 bases from J, the junction kept 8 bases outside the gene matches. The germline V gene has CDR1 SGHNT and CDR2 YENEEA. The CDR3 protein is CASSSIDRGITEAFF. The CDR3 nucleotides read TGTGCCAGCAGCTCGATCGACAGGGGGATAACTGAAGCTTTCTTT.

Ten or more counts support this clonotype. This chain uses TRBV28 with TRBJ1-5, with TRBD1 matching 8 bases. The germline CDR1 and CDR2 sequences are MDHEN and SYDVKM. The CDR3 is made up of 14 amino acids. V trimming: 5 bases; J trimming: 8 bases; junction bases outside the gene matches: 8. The CDR3 is CASSTPGGVKPQHF. The DNA of the CDR3 is TGTGCCAGCAGTACCCCAGGGGGCGTCAAGCCCCAGCATTTT.

CDR3 DNA: TGTGCCAGCAGTAGACAGTGGGGGATTAACACTGAAGCTTTCTTT. It yields the protein CASSRQWGINTEAFF. This chain links TRBV6-4 with TRBJ1-1, with D possibly matching TRBD1 (5 bases). V lost 5 bases and J lost 2, with 15 bases in between. The CDR3 is made up of 15 amino acids. CDR1 MRHNA and CDR2 SNTAGT come from the germline V gene.

This clonotype was seen at least ten times. This chain links TRBV24-1 with TRBJ2-7; 8 nucleotides agree with TRBD1. This CDR3 has 14 amino acids. J gave up 5 bases and V 4 bases, and 6 bases lay outside the gene matches. CDR1 is KGHDR and CDR2 is SFDVKD in the germline V gene. As DNA, the CDR3 is TGTGCCACCAGTGACCCGACAGGGGATGACGAGCAGTACTTC. Encoded protein: CATSDPTGDDEQYF.